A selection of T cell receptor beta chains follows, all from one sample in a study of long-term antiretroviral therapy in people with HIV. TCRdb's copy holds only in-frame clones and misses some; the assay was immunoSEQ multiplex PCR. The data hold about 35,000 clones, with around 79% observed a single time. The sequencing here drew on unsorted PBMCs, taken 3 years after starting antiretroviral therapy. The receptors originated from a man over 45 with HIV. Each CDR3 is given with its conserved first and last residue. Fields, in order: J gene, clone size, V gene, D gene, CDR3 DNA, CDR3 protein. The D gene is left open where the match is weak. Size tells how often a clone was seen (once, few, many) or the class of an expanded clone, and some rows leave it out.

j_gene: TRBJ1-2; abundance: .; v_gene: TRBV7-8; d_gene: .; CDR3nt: TGTGCCAGCAGCCCGGGGGGGGTTGGCTACACCTTC; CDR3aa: CASSPGGVGYTF
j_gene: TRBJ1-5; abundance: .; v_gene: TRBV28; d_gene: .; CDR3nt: TGTGCCATCCTACCTCGGACGCCGTATAGCAATCAGCCCCAGCATTTT; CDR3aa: CAILPRTPYSNQPQHF
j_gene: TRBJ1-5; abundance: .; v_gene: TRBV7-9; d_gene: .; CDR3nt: TGTGCCAGCAGCCAAAGAGGAATAAATCAGCCCCAGCATTTT; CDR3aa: CASSQRGINQPQHF
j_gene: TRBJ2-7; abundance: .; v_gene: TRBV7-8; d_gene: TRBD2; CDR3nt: TGTGCCAGCAGCACTCGACTAGCGGGGGGGCCGGACGAGCAGTACTTC; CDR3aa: CASSTRLAGGPDEQYF
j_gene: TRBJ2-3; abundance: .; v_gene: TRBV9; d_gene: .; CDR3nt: TGTGCCAGCAGCGTTTCCCTGGATACGCAGTATTTT; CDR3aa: CASSVSLDTQYF
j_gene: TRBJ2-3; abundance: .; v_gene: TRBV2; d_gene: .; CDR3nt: TGTGCCAGCAGTGGGGGGGCTGCAAGCACAGATACGCAGTATTTT; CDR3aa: CASSGGAASTDTQYF
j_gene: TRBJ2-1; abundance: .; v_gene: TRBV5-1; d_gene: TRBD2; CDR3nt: TGCGCCAGTTTTTTTGGGGGGGGAAGCTCCTACAATGAGCAGTTCTTC; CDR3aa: CASFFGGGSSYNEQFF
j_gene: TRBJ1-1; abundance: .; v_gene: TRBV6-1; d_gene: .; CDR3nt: TGTGCCAGCAGTGAATTCGTGGACACTGAAGCTTTCTTT; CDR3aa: CASSEFVDTEAFF
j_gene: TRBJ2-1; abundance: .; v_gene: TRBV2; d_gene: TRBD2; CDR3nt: TGTGCCAGCAACCTCGGCGGGAGGGTTAATGAGCAGTTCTTC; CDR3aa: CASNLGGRVNEQFF
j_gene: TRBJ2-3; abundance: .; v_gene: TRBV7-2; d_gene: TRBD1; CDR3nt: TGTGCCAGCAGCTACACAGGGGGAAGGGGCCCAGATACGCAGTATTTT; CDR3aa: CASSYTGGRGPDTQYF
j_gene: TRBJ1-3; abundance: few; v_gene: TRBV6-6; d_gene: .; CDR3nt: TGTGCCAGCATACTACAGCCTTCTGGAAACACCATATATTTT; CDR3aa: CASILQPSGNTIYF
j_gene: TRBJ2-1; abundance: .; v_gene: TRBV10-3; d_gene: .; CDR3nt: TGTGCCATCAGTGAGTCGACCCAGGGGCCCCCCTACAATGAGCAGTTCTTC; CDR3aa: CAISESTQGPPYNEQFF
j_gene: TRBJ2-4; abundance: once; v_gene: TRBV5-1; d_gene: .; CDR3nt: TGCGCCAGCAGCTCCGGACTTGCCAAAAACATTCAGTACTTC; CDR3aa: CASSSGLAKNIQYF
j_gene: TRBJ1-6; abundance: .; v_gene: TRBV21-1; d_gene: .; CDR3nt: TGTGCCAGCAGCTTCAGGGCACCCCTCCACTTT; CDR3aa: CASSFRAPLHF
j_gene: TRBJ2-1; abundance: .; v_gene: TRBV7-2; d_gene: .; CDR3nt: TGTGCCAGCAGCTTAGAAAGGGCTAGTGGGCGAGGTCGGTTCTTC; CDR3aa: CASSLERASGRGRFF
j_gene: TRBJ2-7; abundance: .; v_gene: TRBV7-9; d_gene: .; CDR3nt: TGTGCCAGCAGCTCTCCGGGACATACTAGAAGGGAGCAGTACTTC; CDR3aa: CASSSPGHTRREQYF
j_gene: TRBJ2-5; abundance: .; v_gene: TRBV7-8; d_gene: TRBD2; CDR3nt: TGTGCCAGCAGCTGGGGGACTAGCGGGGGAGGGGAGACCCAGTACTTC; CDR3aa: CASSWGTSGGGETQYF
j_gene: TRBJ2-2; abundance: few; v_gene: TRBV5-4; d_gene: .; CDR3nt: TGTGCCTACTCACGCCAGGGGAACACCGGGGAGCTGTTTTTT; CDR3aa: CAYSRQGNTGELFF
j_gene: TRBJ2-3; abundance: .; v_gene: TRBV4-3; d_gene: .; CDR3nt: TGCGCCAGCAGCCCATCTAGCACCGGCACAGATACGCAGTATTTT; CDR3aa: CASSPSSTGTDTQYF
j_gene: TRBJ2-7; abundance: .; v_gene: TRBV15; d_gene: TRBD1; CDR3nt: TGTGCCACCAGCGTAAACAGGGGAAGGGGATACGAGCAGTACTTC; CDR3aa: CATSVNRGRGYEQYF
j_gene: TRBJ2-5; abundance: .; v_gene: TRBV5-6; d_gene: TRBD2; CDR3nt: TGTGCCAGCAGCTTAGAACTAGCGGGTGGGCCGTGGACCCAGTACTTC; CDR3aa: CASSLELAGGPWTQYF
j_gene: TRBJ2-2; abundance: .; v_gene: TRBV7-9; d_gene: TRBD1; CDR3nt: TGTGCCAGCAGCCCCGGACAGGGTTTCTTCACCGGGGAGCTGTTTTTT; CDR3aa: CASSPGQGFFTGELFF
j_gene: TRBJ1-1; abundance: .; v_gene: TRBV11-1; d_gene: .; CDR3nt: TGTGCCAGCAGCTCTTATCAGGGCACTGAAGCTTTCTTT; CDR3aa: CASSSYQGTEAFF
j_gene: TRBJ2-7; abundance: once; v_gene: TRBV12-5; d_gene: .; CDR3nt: TGTGCTAGTTCTGCAGGGCGATTCTACGAGCAGTACTTC; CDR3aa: CASSAGRFYEQYF
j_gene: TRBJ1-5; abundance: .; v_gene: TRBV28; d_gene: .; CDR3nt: TGTGCCAGCGGGGGTACGAGCAATCAGCCCCAGCATTTT; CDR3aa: CASGGTSNQPQHF
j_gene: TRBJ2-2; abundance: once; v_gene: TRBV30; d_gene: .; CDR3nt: TGTGCCTTGGTTACCGGGACGGTGAACACCGGGGAGCTGTTTTTT; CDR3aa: CALVTGTVNTGELFF
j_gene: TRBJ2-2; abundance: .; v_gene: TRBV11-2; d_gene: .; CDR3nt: TGTGCCAGCAGTACACTTGCCGGGGAGCTGTTTTTT; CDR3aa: CASSTLAGELFF
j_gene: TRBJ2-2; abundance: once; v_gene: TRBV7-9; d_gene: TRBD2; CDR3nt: TGTGCCAGCGGACTAGCGGAGAACACCGGGGAGCTGTTTTTT; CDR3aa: CASGLAENTGELFF
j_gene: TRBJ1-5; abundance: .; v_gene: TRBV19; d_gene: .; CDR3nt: TGTGCCAGTAGAGGTCTGGGCAGGACCACGAATCAGCCCCAGCATTTT; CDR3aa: CASRGLGRTTNQPQHF